These T cell receptor beta chains were read from a single sample in a study of neurological immune-mediated disorders. TCRdb reanalysed the 5' RACE reads using MiXCR and keeps one entry per CDR3 protein. The sample lists approximately 74,000 distinct CDR3 sequences, about 9.4% occurring once. The source material was PBMCs. Receptors originate from a man over 45 in good health. The CDR3 runs from the conserved cysteine through the conserved F or W. The order of the fields is CDR3 protein, CDR3 DNA, V gene, D gene, J gene, clone size. The D gene is left open where the match is weak. Size is omitted from some rows. Given values are once, few, many or a class for expanded clones.

CDR3: CTSSPNRGSENTEAFF; DNA: TGTACCAGCAGTCCAAACAGGGGTTCGGAGAACACTGAAGCTTTCTTT; V: TRBV28; D: TRBD1; J: TRBJ1-1; size: .
CDR3: CASSQGQATTGELFF; DNA: TGTGCCAGCAGCCAAGGGCAGGCTACCACCGGGGAGCTGTTTTTT; V: TRBV3-1; D: .; J: TRBJ2-2; size: many
CDR3: CASSLRASGSDTPYF; DNA: TGTGCCAGCTCCCTACGGGCTAGCGGCTCAGATACCCCGTATTTT; V: TRBV12-3/TRBV12-4; D: TRBD2; J: TRBJ2-3; size: .
CDR3: CASSYSHEQYF; DNA: TGTGCCAGCAGTTACTCCCACGAGCAGTACTTC; V: TRBV6-5; D: .; J: TRBJ2-7; size: .
CDR3: CASSHLSQGENNEQFF; DNA: TGTGCCAGCAGCCACCTGTCACAGGGAGAAAACAATGAGCAGTTCTTC; V: TRBV3-1; D: .; J: TRBJ2-1; size: many
CDR3: CASSFSNLSWETQYF; DNA: TGCGCCAGCAGCTTTTCCAATTTATCCTGGGAGACCCAGTACTTC; V: TRBV5-1; D: .; J: TRBJ2-5; size: many
CDR3: CASSRSGGASYNEQFF; DNA: TGTGCCAGCAGTCGGAGCGGGGGGGCCTCCTACAATGAGCAGTTCTTC; V: TRBV7-2; D: TRBD2; J: TRBJ2-1; size: many
CDR3: CASSNRGGDTQYF; DNA: TGTGCCAGCAGTAACAGGGGTGGAGATACGCAGTATTTT; V: TRBV6-2/TRBV6-3; D: TRBD1; J: TRBJ2-3; size: many
CDR3: CASSRDYNSPLHF; DNA: TGTGCCAGCAGCCGGGACTATAATTCACCCCTCCACTTT; V: TRBV12-3/TRBV12-4; D: .; J: TRBJ1-6; size: many
CDR3: CASSFDRGRYEQYF; DNA: TGTGCCAGCAGTTTCGACAGGGGGCGCTACGAGCAGTACTTC; V: TRBV28; D: TRBD1; J: TRBJ2-7; size: many
CDR3: CSVVDGLATYEQYF; DNA: TGCAGCGTTGTTGATGGACTGGCGACCTACGAGCAGTACTTC; V: TRBV29-1; D: .; J: TRBJ2-7; size: many
CDR3: CASRPILGPDTQYF; DNA: TGTGCCAGCAGACCGATACTAGGCCCCGATACGCAGTATTTT; V: TRBV2; D: .; J: TRBJ2-3; size: many
CDR3: CAISPTRGQGASEAFF; DNA: TGTGCCATCAGTCCAACTCGGGGACAGGGGGCATCGGAAGCTTTCTTT; V: TRBV10-3; D: TRBD1; J: TRBJ1-1; size: few
CDR3: CSATFLAGGNEQFF; DNA: TGCAGTGCTACTTTCCTAGCGGGAGGGAATGAGCAGTTCTTC; V: TRBV20-1; D: TRBD2; J: TRBJ2-1; size: many
CDR3: CASSRTVHSPYEQYF; DNA: TGTGCCAGCAGTCGGACAGTGCATTCCCCCTACGAGCAGTACTTC; V: TRBV12-3/TRBV12-4; D: .; J: TRBJ2-7; size: .
CDR3: CASNRGLGGSYEQYF; DNA: TGCGCCAGCAACCGGGGATTAGGGGGATCATACGAGCAGTACTTC; V: TRBV5-1; D: .; J: TRBJ2-7; size: many
CDR3: CASSPGQTYGYTF; DNA: TGCGCCAGCAGCCCGGGACAAACCTATGGCTACACCTTC; V: TRBV5-1; D: .; J: TRBJ1-2; size: .
CDR3: CASSPRTGRSYEQYF; DNA: TGTGCCAGCAGTCCACGGACAGGGAGGTCCTACGAGCAGTACTTC; V: TRBV27; D: TRBD1; J: TRBJ2-7; size: many
CDR3: CASSPIQAGGQETQYF; DNA: TGTGCCAGCAGCCCGATTCAAGCGGGAGGCCAAGAGACCCAGTACTTC; V: TRBV7-6; D: TRBD2; J: TRBJ2-5; size: few
CDR3: CASSLARREIGYEQYF; DNA: TGTGCCAGCAGCTTAGCTCGGCGGGAGATAGGGTACGAGCAGTACTTC; V: TRBV7-9; D: TRBD2; J: TRBJ2-7; size: many
CDR3: CASTHGTANNYGYTF; DNA: TGCGCCAGCACGCACGGGACAGCGAATAACTATGGCTACACCTTC; V: TRBV5-1; D: TRBD1; J: TRBJ1-2; size: many
CDR3: CASSLYPMGYSNQPQHF; DNA: TGTGCCAGCAGCTTATACCCCATGGGCTATAGCAATCAGCCCCAGCATTTT; V: TRBV7-2; D: .; J: TRBJ1-5; size: many
CDR3: CASSERTGGYQPQHF; DNA: TGTGCCAGCAGTGAACGGACAGGGGGATATCAGCCCCAGCATTTT; V: TRBV12-3/TRBV12-4; D: TRBD1; J: TRBJ1-5; size: few
CDR3: CASSSGGGTSTDTQYF; DNA: TGCGCCAGCAGCTCCGGCGGGGGAACTAGCACAGATACGCAGTATTTT; V: TRBV5-1; D: TRBD2; J: TRBJ2-3; size: many
CDR3: CAISESVGGYGYTF; DNA: TGTGCCATCAGTGAGTCGGTGGGTGGCTATGGCTACACCTTC; V: TRBV10-3; D: .; J: TRBJ1-2; size: few
CDR3: CASSLDVSGYGYTF; DNA: TGCGCCAGCAGCTTGGACGTAAGTGGCTATGGCTACACCTTC; V: TRBV5-1; D: .; J: TRBJ1-2; size: many
CDR3: CASSLAGRESIEQYF; DNA: TGTGCCAGCAGCTTGGCGGGCAGGGAATCCATCGAGCAGTACTTC; V: TRBV5-6; D: .; J: TRBJ2-7; size: few
CDR3: CASHLLPAGGILNGGELFF; DNA: TGTGCCAGCCACCTATTACCAGCGGGGGGGATCCTCAACGGCGGGGAGCTGTTTTTT; V: TRBV3-1; D: TRBD2; J: TRBJ2-2; size: many
CDR3: CSVKDGTDTQYF; DNA: TGCAGCGTTAAGGATGGAACAGATACGCAGTATTTT; V: TRBV29-1; D: .; J: TRBJ2-3; size: .
CDR3: CASSLGRDRGHSEQFF; DNA: TGTGCCAGCAGCTTAGGCCGGGACAGGGGGCATAGTGAGCAGTTCTTC; V: TRBV12-3/TRBV12-4; D: TRBD1; J: TRBJ2-1; size: many
CDR3: CASSLTQVRTEAFF; DNA: TGTGCCAGCAGCTTAACGCAGGTTAGGACTGAAGCTTTCTTT; V: TRBV7-2; D: .; J: TRBJ1-1; size: many
CDR3: CASSFPAWGLYNEQFF; DNA: TGTGCCAGCAGCTTCCCAGCGTGGGGTCTCTACAATGAGCAGTTCTTC; V: TRBV7-9; D: .; J: TRBJ2-1; size: .
CDR3: CASSFDRAGYEQYF; DNA: TGTGCCAGCAGCTTTGACAGGGCCGGCTACGAGCAGTACTTC; V: TRBV7-2; D: TRBD1; J: TRBJ2-7; size: many
CDR3: CASSLDRNTEAFF; DNA: TGCGCCAGCAGCCTGGACAGAAACACTGAAGCTTTCTTT; V: TRBV5-1; D: .; J: TRBJ1-1; size: many
CDR3: CSARGGGWQTQYF; DNA: TGCAGTGCTAGAGGGGGGGGGTGGCAGACCCAGTACTTC; V: TRBV20-1; D: TRBD2; J: TRBJ2-5; size: many
CDR3: CASSQDLGANTEAFF; DNA: TGTGCCAGCAGCCAAGATTTGGGGGCGAACACTGAAGCTTTCTTT; V: TRBV4-2; D: .; J: TRBJ1-1; size: many
CDR3: CSAPPGRGYVYTF; DNA: TGCAGTGCCCCCCCGGGACGTGGTTATGTCTACACCTTC; V: TRBV20-1; D: .; J: TRBJ1-2; size: many
CDR3: CASSRRGGTGELFF; DNA: TGTGCCAGCAGTCGGAGGGGCGGCACCGGGGAGCTGTTTTTT; V: TRBV7-6; D: .; J: TRBJ2-2; size: many
CDR3: CASSPRETNQETQYF; DNA: TGTGCCAGCTCACCGAGGGAGACAAACCAAGAGACCCAGTACTTC; V: TRBV18; D: .; J: TRBJ2-5; size: many
CDR3: CASSLRQGTNEKLFF; DNA: TGTGCCAGCAGCCTCAGACAGGGGACAAATGAAAAACTGTTTTTT; V: TRBV28; D: TRBD1; J: TRBJ1-4; size: many
CDR3: CATNRDQGAYEQYF; DNA: TGTGCCACTAACAGGGATCAAGGGGCCTACGAGCAGTACTTC; V: TRBV10-3; D: .; J: TRBJ2-7; size: many
CDR3: CASSSGRSSSGANVLTF; DNA: TGTGCCAGCAGCTCTGGACGTAGTAGCTCTGGGGCCAACGTCCTGACTTTC; V: TRBV7-9; D: .; J: TRBJ2-6; size: many
CDR3: CASGRGYNEQFF; DNA: TGTGCCAGCGGCAGAGGGTACAATGAGCAGTTCTTC; V: TRBV6-5; D: .; J: TRBJ2-1; size: many
CDR3: CATSDPRGDRHSNQPQHF; DNA: TGTGCCACCAGTGACCCCCGGGGGGACAGGCATAGCAATCAGCCCCAGCATTTT; V: TRBV24-1; D: TRBD1; J: TRBJ1-5; size: many
CDR3: CASSYRAGPSNQPQHF; DNA: TGTGCCAGCAGTTACCGAGCAGGGCCTAGCAATCAGCCCCAGCATTTT; V: TRBV6-2/TRBV6-3; D: .; J: TRBJ1-5; size: many
CDR3: CSARGTGSTNTEAFF; DNA: TGCAGTGCTAGAGGAACAGGGAGTACTAACACTGAAGCTTTCTTT; V: TRBV20-1; D: .; J: TRBJ1-1; size: many
CDR3: CASSSRGRETQYF; DNA: TGTGCCAGCAGCTCCAGGGGGCGAGAGACCCAGTACTTC; V: TRBV7-3; D: TRBD1; J: TRBJ2-5; size: few
CDR3: CASSESRGITEAFF; DNA: TGCGCCAGCAGTGAGTCCCGGGGAATTACTGAAGCTTTCTTT; V: TRBV10-2; D: .; J: TRBJ1-1; size: many
CDR3: CASSLDSDRGGYEQYF; DNA: TGTGCCAGCAGCTTAGACTCGGACAGGGGGGGCTACGAGCAGTACTTC; V: TRBV7-6; D: TRBD1; J: TRBJ2-7; size: .
CDR3: CASRGGAGELFF; DNA: TGTGCCAGCAGGGGAGGGGCCGGGGAGCTGTTTTTT; V: TRBV28; D: TRBD2; J: TRBJ2-2; size: many
CDR3: CASRATAGAAGELFF; DNA: TGTGCCAGCAGGGCAACAGCGGGAGCGGCCGGGGAGCTGTTTTTT; V: TRBV6-5; D: TRBD2; J: TRBJ2-2; size: .
CDR3: CASSLAGRSNGYEQYF; DNA: TGCGCCAGCAGCTTGGCCGGGCGCTCCAACGGATACGAGCAGTACTTC; V: TRBV5-1; D: .; J: TRBJ2-7; size: few
CDR3: CSATTGAQIDGYTF; DNA: TGCAGTGCCACGACAGGGGCTCAAATTGATGGCTACACCTTC; V: TRBV20-1; D: TRBD1; J: TRBJ1-2; size: many
CDR3: CATQASPTDTQYF; DNA: TGTGCCACCCAGGCCAGCCCGACAGATACGCAGTATTTT; V: TRBV10-3; D: .; J: TRBJ2-3; size: many
CDR3: CASSLGGENQPQHF; DNA: TGCGCCAGCAGCTTGGGAGGGGAAAATCAGCCCCAGCATTTT; V: TRBV5-1; D: .; J: TRBJ1-5; size: many
CDR3: CASRPGHPSRGNQPQHF; DNA: TGCGCCAGCAGACCGGGACACCCTTCGAGAGGCAATCAGCCCCAGCATTTT; V: TRBV5-1; D: .; J: TRBJ1-5; size: many
CDR3: CSARDELYLGEQYF; DNA: TGCAGTGCTAGAGATGAGCTATACCTAGGGGAGCAGTACTTC; V: TRBV20-1; D: .; J: TRBJ2-7; size: .
CDR3: CASSGGQGSGANVLTF; DNA: TGCGCCAGCAGCGGAGGACAGGGGTCTGGGGCCAACGTCCTGACTTTC; V: TRBV5-1; D: TRBD1; J: TRBJ2-6; size: many
CDR3: CASSFRWGAGTYNEQFF; DNA: TGTGCCAGCAGTTTCCGGTGGGGAGCGGGTACCTACAATGAGCAGTTCTTC; V: TRBV12-3/TRBV12-4; D: .; J: TRBJ2-1; size: many
CDR3: CASTSSVGYGYTF; DNA: TGCGCCAGCACCTCGTCGGTCGGCTATGGCTACACCTTC; V: TRBV5-1; D: .; J: TRBJ1-2; size: many